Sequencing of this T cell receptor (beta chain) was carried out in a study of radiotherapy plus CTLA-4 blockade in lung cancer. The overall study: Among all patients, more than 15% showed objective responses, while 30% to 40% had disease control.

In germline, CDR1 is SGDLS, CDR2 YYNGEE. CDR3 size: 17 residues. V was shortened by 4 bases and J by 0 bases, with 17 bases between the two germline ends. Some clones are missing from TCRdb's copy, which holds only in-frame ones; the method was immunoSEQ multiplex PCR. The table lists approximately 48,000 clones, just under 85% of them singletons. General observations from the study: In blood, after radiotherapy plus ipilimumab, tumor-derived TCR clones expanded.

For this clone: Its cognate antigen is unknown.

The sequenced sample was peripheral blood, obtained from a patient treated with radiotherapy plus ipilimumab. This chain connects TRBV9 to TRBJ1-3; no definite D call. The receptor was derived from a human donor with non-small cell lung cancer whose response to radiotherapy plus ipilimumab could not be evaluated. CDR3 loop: CASSSVGRPSSGNTIYF. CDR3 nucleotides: TGTGCCAGCAGCTCCGTGGGGAGACCAAGCTCTGGAAACACCATATATTTT.